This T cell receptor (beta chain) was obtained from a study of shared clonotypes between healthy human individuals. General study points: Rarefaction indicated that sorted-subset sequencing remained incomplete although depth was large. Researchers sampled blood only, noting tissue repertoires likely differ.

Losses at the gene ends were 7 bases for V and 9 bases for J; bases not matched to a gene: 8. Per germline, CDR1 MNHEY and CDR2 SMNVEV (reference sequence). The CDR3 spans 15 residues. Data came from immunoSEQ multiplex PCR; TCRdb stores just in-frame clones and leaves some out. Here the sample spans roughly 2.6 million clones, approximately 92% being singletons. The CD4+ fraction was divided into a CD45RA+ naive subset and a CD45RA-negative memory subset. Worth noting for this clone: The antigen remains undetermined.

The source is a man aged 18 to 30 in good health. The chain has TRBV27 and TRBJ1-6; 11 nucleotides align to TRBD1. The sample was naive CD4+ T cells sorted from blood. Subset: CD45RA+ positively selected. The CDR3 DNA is TGTGCCAGCAAAACCGGGACAGGGGGTACTTCACCCCTCCACTTT. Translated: CASKTGTGGTSPLHF.